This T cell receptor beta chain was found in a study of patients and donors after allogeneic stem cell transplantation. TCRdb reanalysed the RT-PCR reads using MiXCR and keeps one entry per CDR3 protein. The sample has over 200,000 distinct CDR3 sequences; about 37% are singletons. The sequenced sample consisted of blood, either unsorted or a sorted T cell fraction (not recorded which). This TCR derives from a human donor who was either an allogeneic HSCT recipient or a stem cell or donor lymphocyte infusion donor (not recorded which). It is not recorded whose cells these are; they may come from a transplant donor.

The DNA of the CDR3 is TGCAGTGCTAGAGCCGCACAGCCCTATAATTCACCCCTCCACTTT. This translates into CSARAAQPYNSPLHF. The genes are TRBV20-1 and TRBJ1-6, with D uncertain. V was clipped by 1 base and J by 2 bases, with 9 bases between them. Germline V CDR1 and CDR2: DFQATT, SNEGSKA (reference sequence). This CDR3 is built from 15 residues.